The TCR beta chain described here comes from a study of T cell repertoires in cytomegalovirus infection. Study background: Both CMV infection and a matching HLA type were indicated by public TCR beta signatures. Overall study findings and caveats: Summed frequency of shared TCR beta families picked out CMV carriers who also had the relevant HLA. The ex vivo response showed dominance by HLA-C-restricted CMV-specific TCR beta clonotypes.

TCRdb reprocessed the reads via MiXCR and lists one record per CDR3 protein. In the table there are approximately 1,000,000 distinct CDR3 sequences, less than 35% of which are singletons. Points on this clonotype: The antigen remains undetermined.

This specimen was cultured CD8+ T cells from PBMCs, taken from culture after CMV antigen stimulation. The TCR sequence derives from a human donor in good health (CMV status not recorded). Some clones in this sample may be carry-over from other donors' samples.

This chain's CDR3 is CASRGWLDTQETQYF. In nucleotides, the CDR3 is TGTGCCAGCAGGGGCTGGTTGGACACGCAAGAGACCCAGTACTTC. This chain connects TRBV5-4 to TRBJ2-5; D might be TRBD1 (5 bases). CDR1 and CDR2 from the germline V gene are SGHNT and YYREEE (reference sequence). Trimming took off 5 bases at V and 2 bases at J, with 16 bases between the two ends. The CDR3 runs to 15 residues.